The 25 T cell receptor beta chains presented below share a single source sample, sequenced in a study of blood T cell repertoires in COVID-19. Here immunoSEQ multiplex PCR was the method, and the copy in TCRdb shows in-frame clones only, minus some. The sample includes roughly 170,000 clones, over 80% of them seen just once. The sequenced sample was PBMCs or T cells enriched from blood (not recorded which). These receptors were taken from a woman in her 50s who had recovered from COVID-19.

This chain connects TRBV9 to TRBJ2-3, with 9 bases that match TRBD2. The germline V gene has CDR1 SGDLS and CDR2 YYNGEE. The V segment lost 4 bases and the J segment 5 bases; nucleotides outside the gene matches: 20. The CDR3 is 19 residues long. The CDR3 DNA reads TGTGCCAGCAGCCCACAGGGACTTAGCGGGAGTTTGGTTAGAGATACGCAGTATTTT. It is translated as CASSPQGLSGSLVRDTQYF.

In regard to this clone: A clone one base away is much larger, so this may be a read error. The same CDR3 also results from other DNA sequences found in this sample. The chain employs TRBV7-3 and TRBJ1-1, with TRBD1 as a possible D gene (5 bases). CDR1 and CDR2 from the germline V gene are SGHTA and FQGTGA. V lost 2 bases and J 1 base, leaving 5 bases between the germline ends. This CDR3 has 13 residues. The CDR3 protein is CASSLQGNTEAFF. Here the CDR3 DNA reads TGTGCCAGCAGCTTACAGGGGAACACTGAAGCTTTCTTT. Using reference TRBV7-3 and TRBJ1-1 for the parts outside the CDR3, the full variable domain is GAGVSQTPSNKVTEKGKYVELRCDPISGHTALYWYRQSLGQGPEFLIYFQGTGAADDSGLPNDRFFAVRPEGSVSTLKIQRTERGDSAVYLCASSLQGNTEAFFGQGTRLTVV.

This chain uses TRBV28 with TRBJ1-1, with D possibly being TRBD1 (5 bases). Looked up from germline, CDR1 is MDHEN and CDR2 is SYDVKM. Trimming took off 8 bases at V and 1 base at J, with 17 bases between the two ends. This CDR3 contains 15 residues. DNA for the CDR3: TGTGCCAGCCTCTCCCCAGGGATCGGGAACACTGAAGCTTTCTTT. Translated, it gives CASLSPGIGNTEAFF. The whole variable domain, remainder taken from reference TRBV28 and TRBJ1-1, is DVKVTQSSRYLVKRTGEKVFLECVQDMDHENMFWYRQDPGLGLRLIYFSYDVKMKEKGDIPEGYSVSREKKERFSLILESASTNQTSMYLCASLSPGIGNTEAFFGQGTRLTVV.

The genes are TRBV11-1 and TRBJ1-1, with D perhaps TRBD1 (6 bases). The germline CDR1 and CDR2 sequences are SGHAT and FQDESV (reference sequence). Trimming took off 7 bases at V and 0 bases at J, with 9 bases between the two ends. The CDR3 is 13 amino acids. The DNA of the CDR3 is TGTGCCAGCAACTGGGGGCTGAACACTGAAGCTTTCTTT. Residues: CASNWGLNTEAFF.

The rearrangement uses TRBV28 and TRBJ1-4; D is undetermined. The V end was cut by 3 bases, the J end by 8 bases, with 4 bases between. In germline, CDR1 is MDHEN, CDR2 SYDVKM. CDR3 length: 11 residues. The CDR3 sequence: CASSLGEKLFF. The CDR3 coding sequence is TGTGCCAGCAGTTTGGGCGAAAAACTGTTTTTT.

This clone was observed a single time. The CDR3 nucleotides are TGTGCCAGCAGCTTAGGCTGGGTGGACACAGGCTCCTACAATGAGCAGTTCTTC. Encoded protein: CASSLGWVDTGSYNEQFF. V and J are TRBV7-2 and TRBJ2-1; D possibly corresponds to TRBD1 (5 bases). Germline CDR1 reads SGHTA; CDR2 reads FQGNSA. CDR3 length equals 18 residues. The V end lost 1 base, the J end lost 0 bases, and 16 bases lay between the germline ends.

The sample holds one count of this clone. The genes are TRBV11-1 and TRBJ1-1; 9 bases are shared with TRBD1. The CDR3 sequence is 14 residues long. The germline V gene has CDR1 SGHAT and CDR2 FQDESV (reference sequence). J gave up 2 bases and V 6 bases, and 4 bases lay outside the gene matches. CDR3 DNA sequence: TGTGCCAGCAGTCGGACAGGGGCTAACACTGAAGCTTTCTTT. It yields the protein CASSRTGANTEAFF.

This sequence joins TRBV4-1 and TRBJ1-1; 10 bases are a match to TRBD1. V trimming: 3 bases; J trimming: 3 bases; junction bases outside the gene matches: 4. There are 15 residues in the CDR3. In germline, CDR1 is MGHRA, CDR2 YSYEKL. Here the CDR3 DNA reads TGCGCCAGCAGCCACCCTGGGACAGGGGACACTGAAGCTTTCTTT. Its translation: CASSHPGTGDTEAFF.

The chain links TRBV9 to TRBJ2-2; D is perhaps TRBD1 (6 bases). Germline V gives CDR1 SGDLS, CDR2 YYNGEE. Trimming left V 2 bases short and J 4 bases short, with 15 bases between. The CDR3 totals 16 residues. The CDR3 DNA is TGTGCCAGCAGCGTCCGGGACAATAATCCCACCGGGGAGCTGTTTTTT. Translated: CASSVRDNNPTGELFF.

The V and J genes are TRBV30 and TRBJ1-3; tentatively, D is TRBD1 (5 bases). The V and J ends lost 4 bases and 1 base respectively, with 11 bases between them. Germline V gene data show CDR1 as GTSNPN and CDR2 as SVGIG (reference sequence). This CDR3 comprises 14 residues. In DNA form, the CDR3 reads TGTGCCTGGATAAAGGGGAAATCTGGAAACACCATATATTTT. Translated, it gives CAWIKGKSGNTIYF.

The chain is built from TRBV30 and TRBJ1-5, with a possible D match to TRBD1 (5 bases). V was pared by 4 bases and J by 7 bases, with 11 bases between. CDR3 length: 12 amino acids. Germline V lookup: CDR1 GTSNPN, CDR2 SVGIG (reference sequence). In DNA, the CDR3 is TGTGCCTGGACTAGGGGAGGCCAGCCCCAGCATTTT. Protein: CAWTRGGQPQHF. Full variable domain (rest looked up from reference TRBV30 and TRBJ1-5): SQTIHQWPATLVQPVGSPLSLECTVEGTSNPNLYWYRQAAGRGLQLLFYSVGIGQISSEVPQNLSASRPQDRQFILSSKKLLLSDSGFYLCAWTRGGQPQHFGDGTRLSIL.

The CDR3 coding sequence is TGTGCCAGCAGCCAATACCACCTTGAGGGGGCTGGGGGCTACACCTTC. Amino acid sequence: CASSQYHLEGAGGYTF. The gene calls are TRBV3-1 (or the pseudogene TRBV3-2) and TRBJ1-2; 7 nucleotides match TRBD1. After removal of 2 bases from V and 8 bases from J, the junction contained 14 bases not matched to a gene. This CDR3 contains 16 residues. Germline values: CDR1 LGHDT, CDR2 YNNKEL (reference sequence).

The J gene is TRBJ1-2, the V gene TRBV5-1; the match to TRBD1 covers 10 bases. The germline CDR1 and CDR2 sequences are SGHRS and YFSETQ. The CDR3 is 14 amino acids. J lost 3 bases, V lost 4 bases, and 3 bases had no gene match. The CDR3 nucleotides read TGCGCCAGCAGCCTCGGACAGGGGGACTATGGCTACACCTTC. Residues: CASSLGQGDYGYTF.

This clone was seen a handful of times. Within the sample, other DNA sequences also encode this same CDR3. The chain couples TRBV11-2 to TRBJ1-2, with D unclear. V lost 0 bases and J lost 0, with 5 bases in between. Germline loops: CDR1 SGHAT, CDR2 FQNNGV. The length of the CDR3 is 14 residues. This CDR3 reads CASSLDNSNYGYTF. The CDR3 DNA reads TGTGCCAGCAGCTTAGATAATTCTAACTATGGCTACACCTTC.

The DNA for the CDR3 is TGTGCCAGCAGCTCGCGACAGGGGGTGAACACTGAAGCTTTCTTT. Translating it yields CASSSRQGVNTEAFF. J is TRBJ1-1 and V is TRBV7-6, with 9 bases fitting TRBD1. CDR1 is SGHVS and CDR2 is FNYEAQ in the germline V gene. The CDR3 runs 15 residues. J gave up 0 bases and V 4 bases, and 3 bases lay outside the gene matches. Full variable domain (remainder filled in from reference TRBV7-6 and TRBJ1-1): GAGVSQSPRYKVTKRGQDVALRCDPISGHVSLYWYRQALGQGPEFLTYFNYEAQQDKSGLPNDRFSAERPEGSISTLTIQRTEQRDSAMYRCASSSRQGVNTEAFFGQGTRLTVV.

This clone showed up just once. V gene TRBV21-1 combines with J gene TRBJ2-1; the table assigns TRBD2, which was not confirmed against the DNA. TRBV21-1 is marked as a pseudogene. The CDR3 contains 13 residues. CDR3 sequence: CASSLGAYNEQFF. In DNA form, the CDR3 reads TGTGCCAGCAGCCTCGGGGCCTACAATGAGCAGTTCTTC.

V is TRBV9 and J is TRBJ1-1, with D perhaps TRBD1 (5 bases). The CDR3 contains 15 residues. Germline loops: CDR1 SGDLS, CDR2 YYNGEE. CDR3 nucleotide sequence: TGTCCCCGCCGCGGCGGGGGGGGATATGCCACTGAAGCTTTCTTT. Its translation: CPRRGGGGYATEAFF.

The chain joins TRBV4-3 to TRBJ2-3; 7 bases match TRBD2. Germline lookup yields CDR1 LGHNA and CDR2 YSLEER. Trimming at V came to 1 base and at J to 3 bases, leaving 4 bases not matched to a gene. This CDR3 has 15 residues. CDR3 sequence (DNA): TGCGCCAGCAGCCAAGGCGGGAGTAGGACAGATACGCAGTATTTT. This codes for CASSQGGSRTDTQYF.

This chain links TRBV6-5 with TRBJ1-6; 7 bases fit TRBD1. The germline V gene has CDR1 MNHEY and CDR2 SVGAGI. V was clipped by 7 bases and J by 5 bases; unmatched bases: 5. This CDR3 is built from 14 residues. The CDR3 coding sequence is TGTGCCAGCACCTCCGGGACAGATAATTCACCCCTCCACTTT. As protein: CASTSGTDNSPLHF.

The chain recombines TRBV29-1 with TRBJ1-1; TRBD1 might be the D (5 bases). Germline loops: CDR1 SQVTM, CDR2 ANQGSEA. The CDR3 is made up of 15 amino acids. The V end lost 1 base, the J end lost 5 bases, and 17 bases lay between the germline ends. The CDR3 DNA sequence: TGCAGCGTTGAAGGGGCCAGGGTCCGGGGGACTGAAGCTTTCTTT. Protein sequence: CSVEGARVRGTEAFF.

The genes are TRBV27 and TRBJ1-5; D is uncertain. Trimming pared 2 bases from V and 5 bases from J, leaving 10 bases between. CDR3 size: 14 residues. Looked up from germline, CDR1 is MNHEY and CDR2 is SMNVEV (reference sequence). This CDR3 is CASSLKVRDQPQHF. The DNA of the CDR3 is TGTGCCAGCAGTTTAAAGGTTCGGGATCAGCCCCAGCATTTT.

The chain is built from TRBV5-1 and TRBJ1-1; 7 bases map to TRBD1. Germline CDR1 and CDR2: SGHRS and YFSETQ. The CDR3 covers 15 residues. J lost 3 bases, V lost 0 bases, and 5 bases had no gene match. The CDR3 spells CASSLETGWDTEAFF. CDR3 coding DNA: TGCGCCAGCAGCTTGGAGACAGGGTGGGACACTGAAGCTTTCTTT.

The chain recombines TRBV11-2 with TRBJ2-3, with 10 bases aligning to TRBD2. Per the germline V gene, CDR1 is SGHAT and CDR2 is FQNNGV. This CDR3 has 15 amino acids. V was clipped by 2 bases and J by 6 bases; unmatched bases: 5. For the CDR3, the DNA is TGTGCCAGCAGCTTATTTACTAGCGGGACGGATACGCAGTATTTT. Protein product: CASSLFTSGTDTQYF.

The chain couples TRBV10-3 to TRBJ2-1, with no clear D. Trimming cost V 10 bases and J 0 bases, with 10 bases left between them. The CDR3 spans 13 residues. From germline, CDR1 is ENHRY and CDR2 SYGVKD. The CDR3 loop reads CATVPSSYNEQFF. DNA of the CDR3: TGTGCCACGGTCCCGAGCTCCTACAATGAGCAGTTCTTC.

The rearrangement links TRBV6-5 to TRBJ2-2; 8 bases align to TRBD1. This CDR3 is 14 amino acids long. Trimming at V came to 6 bases and at J to 6 bases, leaving 6 bases not matched to a gene. Germline loops: CDR1 MNHEY, CDR2 SVGAGI. CDR3 nucleotide sequence: TGTGCCAGCAGAGGACAGGGAGTTGCCGGGGAGCTGTTTTTT. This encodes CASRGQGVAGELFF.